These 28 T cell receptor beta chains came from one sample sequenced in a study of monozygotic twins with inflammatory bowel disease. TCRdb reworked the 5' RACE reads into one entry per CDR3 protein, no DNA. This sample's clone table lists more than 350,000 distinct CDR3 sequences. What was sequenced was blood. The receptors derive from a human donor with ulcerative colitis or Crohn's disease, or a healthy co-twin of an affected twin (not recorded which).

CDR3 sequence: CASRQASNTGELFF. The rearrangement joins TRBV5-1 to TRBJ2-2; TCRdb indicates TRBD1, and absent DNA this call remains unverified. The CDR3 is 14 residues long. Germline-derived CDR1 and CDR2 are SGHRS and YFSETQ.

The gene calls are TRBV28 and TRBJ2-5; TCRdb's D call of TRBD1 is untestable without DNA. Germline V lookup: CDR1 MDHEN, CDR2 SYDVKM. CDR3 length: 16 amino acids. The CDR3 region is CASSLSGGASKETQYF. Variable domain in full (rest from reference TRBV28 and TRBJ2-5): DVKVTQSSRYLVKRTGEKVFLECVQDMDHENMFWYRQDPGLGLRLIYFSYDVKMKEKGDIPEGYSVSREKKERFSLILESASTNQTSMYLCASSLSGGASKETQYFGPGTRLLVL.

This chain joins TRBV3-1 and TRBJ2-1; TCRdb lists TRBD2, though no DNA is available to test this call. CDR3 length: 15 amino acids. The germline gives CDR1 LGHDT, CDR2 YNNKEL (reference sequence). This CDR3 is CASSQLGTAHNEQFF.

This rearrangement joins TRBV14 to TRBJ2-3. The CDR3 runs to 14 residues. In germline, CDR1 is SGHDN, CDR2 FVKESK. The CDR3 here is CASSQELWGDTQYF. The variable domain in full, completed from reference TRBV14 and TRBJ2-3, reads EAGVTQFPSHSVIEKGQTVTLRCDPISGHDNLYWYRRVMGKEIKFLLHFVKESKQDESGMPNNRFLAERTGGTYSTLKVQPAELEDSGVYFCASSQELWGDTQYFGPGTRLTVL.

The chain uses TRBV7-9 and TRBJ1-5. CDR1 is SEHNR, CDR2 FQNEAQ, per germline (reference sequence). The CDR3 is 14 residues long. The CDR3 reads CASSPLESNQPQHF.

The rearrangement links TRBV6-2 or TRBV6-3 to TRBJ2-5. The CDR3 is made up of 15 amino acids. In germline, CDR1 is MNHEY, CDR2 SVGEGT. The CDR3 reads CASSYSAQNQETQYF.

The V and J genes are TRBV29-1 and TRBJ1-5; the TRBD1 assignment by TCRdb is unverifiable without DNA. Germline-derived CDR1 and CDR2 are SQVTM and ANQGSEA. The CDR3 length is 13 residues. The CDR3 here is CSVGVGGNQPQHF.

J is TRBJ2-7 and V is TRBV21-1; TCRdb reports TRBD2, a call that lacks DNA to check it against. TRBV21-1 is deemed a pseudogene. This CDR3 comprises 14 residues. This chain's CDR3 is CASSKQGGGIEQYF.

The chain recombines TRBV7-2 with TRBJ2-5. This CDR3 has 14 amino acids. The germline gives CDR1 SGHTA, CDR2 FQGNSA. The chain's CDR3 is CASSLGPQQETQYF.

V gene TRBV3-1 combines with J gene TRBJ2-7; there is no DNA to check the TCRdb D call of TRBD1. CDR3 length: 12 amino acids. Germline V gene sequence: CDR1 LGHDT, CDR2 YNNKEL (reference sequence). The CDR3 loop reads CASSQKGTVKYF.

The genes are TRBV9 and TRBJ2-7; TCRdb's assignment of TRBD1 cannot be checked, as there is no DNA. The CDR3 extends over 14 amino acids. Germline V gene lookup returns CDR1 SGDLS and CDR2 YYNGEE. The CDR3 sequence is CASSVDPFSYEQYF.

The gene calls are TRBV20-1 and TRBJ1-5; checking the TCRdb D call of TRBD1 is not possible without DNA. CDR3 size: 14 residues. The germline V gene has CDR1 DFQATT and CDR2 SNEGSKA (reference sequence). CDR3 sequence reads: CSARVPGRSQPQHF.

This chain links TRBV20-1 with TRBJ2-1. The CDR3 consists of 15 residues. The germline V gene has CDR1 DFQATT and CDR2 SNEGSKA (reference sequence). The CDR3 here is CSARDHRSSYNEQFF.

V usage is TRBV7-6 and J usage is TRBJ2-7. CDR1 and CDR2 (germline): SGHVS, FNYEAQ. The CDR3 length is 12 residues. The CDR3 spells CASSSGPPEQYF.

CDR3 protein: CASSLSGQGIGEKLFF. The V gene is TRBV5-1, the J gene TRBJ1-4; TCRdb designates TRBD1, a call that cannot be tested without DNA. The CDR3 runs to 16 residues. The germline V gene has CDR1 SGHRS and CDR2 YFSETQ. The complete variable domain, with remaining parts taken from reference TRBV5-1 and TRBJ1-4, reads KAGVTQTPRYLIKTRGQQVTLSCSPISGHRSVSWYQQTPGQGLQFLFEYFSETQRNKGNFPGRFSGRQFSNSRSEMNVSTLELGDSALYLCASSLSGQGIGEKLFFGSGTQLSVL.

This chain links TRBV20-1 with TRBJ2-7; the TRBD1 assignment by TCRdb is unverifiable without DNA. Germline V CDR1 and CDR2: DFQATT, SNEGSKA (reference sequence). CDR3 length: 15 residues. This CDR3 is CSAKGGQSTIGEQYF.

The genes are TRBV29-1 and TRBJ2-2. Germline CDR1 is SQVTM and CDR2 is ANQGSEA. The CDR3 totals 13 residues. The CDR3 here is CSVAAVNTGELFF.

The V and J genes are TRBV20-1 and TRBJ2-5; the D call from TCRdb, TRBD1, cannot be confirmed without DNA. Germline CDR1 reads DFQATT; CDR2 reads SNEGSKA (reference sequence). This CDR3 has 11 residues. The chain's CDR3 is CSARARETQYF.

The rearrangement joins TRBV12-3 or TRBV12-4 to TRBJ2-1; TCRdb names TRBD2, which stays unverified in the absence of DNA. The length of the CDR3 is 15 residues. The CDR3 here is CASSLDGRAGNEQFF.

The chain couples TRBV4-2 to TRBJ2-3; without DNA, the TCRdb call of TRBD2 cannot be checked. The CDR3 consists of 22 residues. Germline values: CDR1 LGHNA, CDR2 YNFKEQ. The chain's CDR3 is CASSPLPRTSGSFHLSTDTQYF.

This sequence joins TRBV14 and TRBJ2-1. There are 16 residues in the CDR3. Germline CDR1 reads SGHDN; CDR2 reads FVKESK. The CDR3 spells CASSQGPGGAFNEQFF.

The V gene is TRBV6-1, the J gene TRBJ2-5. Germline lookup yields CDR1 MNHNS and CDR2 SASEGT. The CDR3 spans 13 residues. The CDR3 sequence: CASSEIGSGTQYF.

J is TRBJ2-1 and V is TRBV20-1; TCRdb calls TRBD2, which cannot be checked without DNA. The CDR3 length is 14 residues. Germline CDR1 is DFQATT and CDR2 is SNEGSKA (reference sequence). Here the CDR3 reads CSATPGLGGYEQFF.

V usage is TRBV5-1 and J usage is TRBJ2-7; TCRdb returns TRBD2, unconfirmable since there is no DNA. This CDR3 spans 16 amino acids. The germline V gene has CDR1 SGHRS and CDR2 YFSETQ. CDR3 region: CASSAGTPGRSYEQYF.

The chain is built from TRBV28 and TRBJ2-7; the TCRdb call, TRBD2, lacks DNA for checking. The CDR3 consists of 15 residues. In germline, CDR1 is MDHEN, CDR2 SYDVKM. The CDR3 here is CASSLLAGLSYEQYF.

CDR3 residues: CASSQESGRVGKDTGELFF. This sequence joins TRBV4-2 and TRBJ2-2; no DNA is available, so the TRBD2 call from TCRdb remains unchecked. The CDR3 has 19 amino acids. Germline V lookup: CDR1 LGHNA, CDR2 YNFKEQ.

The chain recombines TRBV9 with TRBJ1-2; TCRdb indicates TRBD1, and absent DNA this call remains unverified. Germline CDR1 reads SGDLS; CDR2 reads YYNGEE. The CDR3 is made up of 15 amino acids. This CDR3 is CASSVRQGAKNGYTF.

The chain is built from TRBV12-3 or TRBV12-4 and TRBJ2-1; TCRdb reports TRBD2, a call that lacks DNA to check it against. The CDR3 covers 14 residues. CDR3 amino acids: CASTGLAVNNEQFF.